This TCR beta chain was recovered during a study of T cell changes during pregnancy in multiple sclerosis. Produced via immunoSEQ multiplex PCR; TCRdb's table is partial and in-frame only. The table records tens of thousands of clones, about 93% of them present only once. The length of the CDR3 is 16 residues. Germline V gene data show CDR1 as SGHNT and CDR2 as YENEEA. V shed 4 bases and J 6 bases; nucleotides not matched to a gene: 7. This TCR came from a female donor with multiple sclerosis, enrolled in a pregnancy study. Sequenced here: CD8+ T cells from peripheral blood mononuclear cells, sampled in the third trimester of pregnancy. The J gene is TRBJ2-1, the V gene TRBV11-3, with 12 nucleotides matching TRBD1. CDR3 region: CASSSSGQGAINEQFF. The DNA of the CDR3 is TGTGCCAGCAGCTCGTCGGGACAGGGGGCCATCAATGAGCAGTTCTTC. The whole variable domain, remainder taken from reference TRBV11-3 and TRBJ2-1, is EAGVVQSPRYKIIEKKQPVAFWCNPISGHNTLYWYLQNLGQGPELLIRYENEEAVDDSQLPKDRFSAERLKGVDSTLKIQPAELGDSAVYLCASSSSGQGAINEQFFGPGTRLTVL.